Sequencing of this TCR beta chain was carried out in a study of blood T cell repertoires in COVID-19. The V and J ends lost 0 bases and 1 base respectively, with 10 bases between them. CDR3 length equals 15 residues. Germline V gene data show CDR1 as SGHNT and CDR2 as YYREEE (reference sequence). As originally analysed: Amplifying reference gene primers gave estimates of nucleated cell counts. Sequenced by immunoSEQ multiplex PCR; TCRdb stores in-frame clones only, minus some. V and J calls plus clone size are reproduced from that table; the DNA served to infer D and trimming. This table has 150,000 to 200,000 clones, roughly 89% appearing once.

This chain joins TRBV5-4 and TRBJ2-5, with D possibly being TRBD2 (6 bases). The sequence derives from a woman aged 60-75 years who had recovered from COVID-19. The sequenced sample was peripheral blood. The CDR3, as DNA: TGTGCCAGCAGCTTGGGCGGGGCGCTCCAAGAGACCCAGTACTTC. This codes for CASSLGGALQETQYF.